Listed here are 17 T cell receptor beta chains from one sample, sequenced in a study of human T cells and chemical hapten exposure. TCRdb ran MiXCR on the RACE reads and lists one entry per CDR3 protein. The sample holds 360,000 or so distinct CDR3 sequences, 6% to 7% seen once. The time point: patch test 2, 6 weeks after DPC sensitization. Documented treatment: therapeutic diphenylcyclopropenone sensitization with weekly scalp DPC. The starting material was whole blood, obtained in connection with sensitization to the hapten diphenylcyclopropenone (DPC). These receptors originate from a young woman with alopecia areata. Some clones in this sample may be carry-over from other donors' samples.

This clonotype was counted a few times. This chain's CDR3 is CASSPNRRNEQFF. CDR3 nucleotides: TGTGCCAGCTCACCAAACAGGCGCAATGAGCAGTTCTTC. The V call is TRBV18, the J call TRBJ2-1, with D tentatively TRBD1 (5 bases). V was clipped by 2 bases and J by 6 bases, with 8 bases between them. The germline gives CDR1 KGHSH, CDR2 LQKENI. The CDR3 sequence is 13 residues long.

This clonotype has more than one count but fewer than ten. This chain connects TRBV3-1 to TRBJ1-1, with a possible D match to TRBD1 (6 bases). There are 11 residues in the CDR3. CDR1 and CDR2 from the germline V gene are LGHDT and YNNKEL (reference sequence). The V gene lost 11 bases and the J gene lost 6 bases, with 13 bases spanning the gap. The CDR3 nucleotides are TGTGCCTCCCGGGGGCCTTCTGAAGCTTTCTTT. Protein: CASRGPSEAFF.

The rearrangement joins TRBV2 to TRBJ2-3, with 8 positions matching TRBD2. Germline-derived CDR1 and CDR2 are SNHLY and FYNNEI. V lost 9 bases, J lost 0 bases, and 5 bases stayed unmatched. The length of the CDR3 is 14 residues. CDR3 loop: CARYSGVSTDTQYF. CDR3 DNA: TGTGCCAGATATAGCGGGGTAAGCACAGATACGCAGTATTTT.

The J gene is TRBJ2-7, the V gene TRBV29-1, with TRBD1 identical over 8 bases. V lost 6 bases to trimming and J lost 6 bases; unmatched junction nucleotides: 10. The CDR3 spans 13 residues. The V gene's germline CDR1 is SQVTM and CDR2 ANQGSEA. The CDR3 region is CSVGQGPFFEQYF. In nucleotides, the CDR3 is TGCAGCGTCGGACAGGGACCTTTCTTCGAGCAGTACTTC.

A few counts support this clonotype. The chain has TRBV4-3 and TRBJ2-3; weak D call: TRBD1 (6 bases). V gave up 1 base and J gave up 0 bases, with 8 bases separating them. Germline-derived CDR1 and CDR2 are LGHNA and YSLEER. CDR3 length: 15 amino acids. The CDR3 sequence is CASSQGGHSTDTQYF. CDR3 sequence (DNA): TGCGCCAGCAGCCAAGGGGGACACAGCACAGATACGCAGTATTTT.

A single count supports this clonotype. The gene calls are TRBV5-4 and TRBJ1-3; D unclear. Germline values: CDR1 SGHNT, CDR2 YYREEE (reference sequence). This CDR3 region has 14 residues. The V end was cut by 0 bases, the J end by 5 bases, with 9 bases between. CDR3 protein: CASSLDGMRNTIYF. CDR3 nucleotide sequence: TGTGCCAGCAGCTTGGACGGAATGAGAAACACCATATATTTT.

Many counts were recorded for this clonotype. CDR3: CASTGLSSYEQYF. As DNA, the CDR3 is TGCGCCAGCACAGGGCTTAGCTCCTACGAGCAGTACTTC. The genes are TRBV10-2 and TRBJ2-7; a weak D match, TRBD1 (5 bases). Between the trimmed V and J ends, which lost 7 bases and 0 bases, there was a span of 10 bases. The germline V gene has CDR1 WSHSY and CDR2 SAAADI. CDR3 length: 13 amino acids.

In its sample, this clonotype was seen many times. The chain uses TRBV12-3 or TRBV12-4 and TRBJ1-4, with no clear D. V was shortened by 5 bases and J by 7 bases, with 11 bases between the two germline ends. The CDR3 has 13 amino acids. CDR3: CASSEPEGEKLFF. The CDR3, as DNA: TGTGCCAGCAGTGAACCAGAAGGTGAAAAACTGTTTTTT.

Notes on this clonotype: No conserved phenylalanine or tryptophan ends this CDR3, so it is likely a read error. The chain joins TRBV6-5 to TRBJ1-4; TRBD1 might be the D (6 bases). The CDR3 runs 14 residues. Between the trimmed V and J ends, which lost 2 bases and 8 bases, there was a span of 12 bases. Looked up from germline, CDR1 is MNHEY and CDR2 is SVGAGI. CDR3 protein: CASSYAGGREKLFI. The CDR3 region has the DNA TGTGCCAGCAGTTACGCGGGGGGCCGGGAAAAACTGTTTATT.

Only a few counts were recorded for this clonotype. In nucleotides, the CDR3 is TGCAGTGCTAGAGATCCCCGACACACAGATACGCAGTATTTT. This codes for CSARDPRHTDTQYF. The V gene is TRBV20-1, the J gene TRBJ2-3; D gene unclear. The germline V gene has CDR1 DFQATT and CDR2 SNEGSKA (reference sequence). V lost 0 bases and J lost 2, with 9 bases in between. The CDR3 is 14 residues long.

This clonotype was seen many times. DNA for the CDR3: TGTGCCAGCAGCTATGGGATCTCGAACACCGGGGAGCTGTTTTTT. Translating gives CASSYGISNTGELFF. The V gene is TRBV7-3, the J gene TRBJ2-2; no clear D. The CDR3 loop spans 15 amino acids. Trimming stripped 4 bases from V and 0 bases from J, with 9 bases between. Germline V gives CDR1 SGHTA, CDR2 FQGTGA.

This clonotype appeared many times. This chain connects TRBV12-3 or TRBV12-4 to TRBJ1-2, with D unclear. The CDR3 has 14 residues. Trimming took 3 bases from V and 3 from J, leaving 11 bases between them. The CDR3 DNA sequence: TGTGCCAGCAGTTTCAACAGAGAGGACTATGGCTACACCTTC. Residues: CASSFNREDYGYTF.

This clonotype was seen ten or more times. The chain couples TRBV7-2 to TRBJ2-3; 15 bases fit TRBD2. The CDR3 spans 16 residues. Per germline, CDR1 SGHTA and CDR2 FQGNSA. J gave up 5 bases and V 6 bases, and 6 bases lay outside the gene matches. The CDR3 sequence is CASRRGLAGGRDTQYF. The CDR3 DNA follows: TGTGCCAGCAGACGCGGACTAGCGGGGGGGCGAGATACGCAGTATTTT.

Ten or more counts support this clonotype. J is TRBJ1-1 and V is TRBV7-2; D uncertain. CDR1 and CDR2 from the germline V gene are SGHTA and FQGNSA. Trimming removed 5 bases at V and 12 bases at J, with 13 bases between. The CDR3 covers 11 residues. The CDR3, as DNA: TGTGCCAGCAGCGCCGGCGGCGAGACTTTCTTT. This gives the protein CASSAGGETFF.

This clonotype was picked up many times. The rearrangement links TRBV6-2 or TRBV6-3 to TRBJ1-5; unclear D gene. The CDR3 is 14 residues long. CDR1 and CDR2 (germline): MNHEY, SVGEGT. V was pared by 6 bases and J by 6 bases, with 15 bases between. The CDR3 sequence: CASSLEGVRQPQHF. The CDR3 nucleotides read TGTGCCAGCAGCCTTGAGGGAGTACGTCAGCCCCAGCATTTT.

The chain is built from TRBV14 and TRBJ2-1; 9 bases line up with TRBD1. The CDR3 sequence is 17 residues long. V was pared by 4 bases and J by 5 bases, with 12 bases of the junction left unmatched. The germline CDR1 and CDR2 sequences are SGHDN and FVKESK. The CDR3 DNA reads as TGTGCCAGCAGCCTCCTAAACCTGGGACAGGGAAACAATGAGCAGTTCTTC. Translation gives CASSLLNLGQGNNEQFF.

In this sample, this clonotype turned up many times. V usage is TRBV12-3 or TRBV12-4 and J usage is TRBJ2-5; 10 bases line up with TRBD1. This CDR3 has 15 amino acids. Trimming removed 6 bases from V and 1 base from J; junction bases left unmatched: 5. CDR3 sequence (DNA): TGTGCCAGCAGCCGAGGACAGGGGGGCCAAGAGACCCAGTACTTC. Translating gives CASSRGQGGQETQYF.